This TCR beta chain was found in a study of early T cells in non-severe SARS-CoV-2 infection. TCRdb re-analysed the 5' RACE reads in MiXCR, keeping a single row per CDR3 protein. The profile shows tens of thousands of distinct CDR3 sequences, less than 15% of them singletons. V gave up 0 bases and J gave up 1 base; unmatched junction bases: 4. The CDR3 has 16 amino acids. Germline values: CDR1 SGHVS, CDR2 FNYEAQ. The V call is TRBV7-6, the J call TRBJ1-2, with 8 bases that match TRBD1. This receptor was obtained from an adult who was a healthcare worker with PCR-confirmed SARS-CoV-2 infection or an uninfected control (not recorded which). The specimen sequenced was whole blood. The CDR3 sequence: CASSLASGGFNYGYTF. CDR3 nucleotide sequence: TGTGCCAGCAGCTTAGCGTCAGGGGGCTTTAACTATGGCTACACCTTC.